This T cell receptor (beta chain) was documented in a study of cytomegalovirus exposure and HLA in healthy donors. Looking at the study overall: The same platform as the approximately 660 first-cohort repertoires was used for the 120 or so validation repertoires, a later analysis reported.

A note on this clone: Its antigen is not known.

Sequencing used immunoSEQ multiplex PCR; TCRdb keeps in-frame clones, though not all of them. Here the sample spans fewer than 200,000 clones, 85% to 90% being singletons. Germline trimming cut 4 bases from V and 7 bases from J; bases unmatched to any gene: 9. CDR1 and CDR2 from the germline V gene are SGHVS and FQNEAQ. The CDR3 has 14 amino acids. General study points: The study recorded 160 or so TCR beta chains that were cytomegalovirus-associated. With high specificity and sensitivity, the classifier reportedly diagnosed cytomegalovirus status. For most TCR sequences rarity was the rule, although some public TCRs occurred in many donors.

Sequenced material: PBMCs. V gene TRBV7-8 combines with J gene TRBJ2-5; TRBD1 matches 7 bases. The receptor comes from a young woman in good health and CMV-seropositive. The CDR3 DNA reads TGTGCCAGCAGCTACCCGGGACAGCTGGGGACCCAGTACTTC. As protein: CASSYPGQLGTQYF.